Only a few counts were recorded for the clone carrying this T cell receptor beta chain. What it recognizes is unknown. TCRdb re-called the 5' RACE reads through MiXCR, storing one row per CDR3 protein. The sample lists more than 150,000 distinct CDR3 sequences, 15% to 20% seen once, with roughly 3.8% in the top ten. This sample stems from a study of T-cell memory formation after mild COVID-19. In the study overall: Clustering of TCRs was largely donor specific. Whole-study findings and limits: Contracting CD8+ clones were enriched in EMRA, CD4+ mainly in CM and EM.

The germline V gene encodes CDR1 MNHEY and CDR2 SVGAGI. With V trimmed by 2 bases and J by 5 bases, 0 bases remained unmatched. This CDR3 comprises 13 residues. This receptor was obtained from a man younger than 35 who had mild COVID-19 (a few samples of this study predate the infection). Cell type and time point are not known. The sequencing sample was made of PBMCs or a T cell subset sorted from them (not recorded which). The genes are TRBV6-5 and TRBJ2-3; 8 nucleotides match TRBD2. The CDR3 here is CASSYRGGDTQYF. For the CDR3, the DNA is TGTGCCAGCAGTTACCGGGGGGGAGATACGCAGTATTTT.